Shown below are 28 T cell receptor beta chains from a single sample sequenced in a study of beta chain features in type 1 diabetes. Broader study findings: Type 1 diabetes patients had moderately but significantly shorter TCRB CDR3s in all four CD4+ subsets.

Expressed TCRB transcripts were sequenced because the entire RNA isolate underwent reverse transcription. TCRdb's table, derived via immunoSEQ multiplex PCR, lists solely in-frame clones and lacks some. In the table there are 500,000 to 850,000 clones, about 14% of which are singletons. Antigen specificity for these receptors is unknown. Sequenced material: naive CD4+ T cells from blood. All receptors come from a man aged 18 to 29 with type 1 diabetes.

The chain joins TRBV30 to TRBJ1-5; unclear D gene. The germline CDR1 and CDR2 sequences are GTSNPN and SVGIG (reference sequence). The V end lost 0 bases, the J end lost 10 bases, and 16 bases lay between the germline ends. The CDR3 loop spans 14 amino acids. The CDR3 region is CAWSVRVFNGPQHF. As DNA, the CDR3 is TGTGCCTGGAGTGTACGAGTTTTCAACGGCCCCCAGCATTTT.

J is TRBJ2-7 and V is TRBV28, with 7 bases matching TRBD1. Trimming took 7 bases from V and 1 from J; bases not matched to a gene: 13. Germline V CDR1 and CDR2: MDHEN, SYDVKM. The CDR3 totals 16 residues. CDR3 bases: TGTGCCAGCAAAAGATTAGGGACAGCAGTTTCCTACGAGCAGTACTTC. It translates to CASKRLGTAVSYEQYF. The variable domain in full, with the rest retrieved from reference TRBV28 and TRBJ2-7, is DVKVTQSSRYLVKRTGEKVFLECVQDMDHENMFWYRQDPGLGLRLIYFSYDVKMKEKGDIPEGYSVSREKKERFSLILESASTNQTSMYLCASKRLGTAVSYEQYFGPGTRLTVT.

This clone came up a few times. This may be a read error, as it is one base from a much larger clone. The same CDR3 can be traced to other DNA sequences in this sample. J is TRBJ2-5 and V is TRBV7-2, with unresolved D. Germline CDR1 and CDR2: SGHTA and FQGNSA. The CDR3 is 11 residues long. The V and J ends lost 2 bases and 3 bases respectively, with 1 base between them. The CDR3 protein is CASSLKETQYF. The CDR3 nucleotides are TGTGCCAGCAGCTTAAAAGAGACCCAGTACTTC.

This clone was recorded a few times. This sequence joins TRBV5-5 and TRBJ2-3; TRBD1 is a possible D gene (5 bases). Germline V gene data show CDR1 as SGHKS and CDR2 as YYEKEE (reference sequence). V was clipped by 1 base and J by 0 bases, with 15 bases between them. The CDR3 has 17 residues. The CDR3 region has the DNA TGTGCCAGCAGCTTGTTTGGGGCCCTACTTAGCACAGATACGCAGTATTTT. Protein: CASSLFGALLSTDTQYF.

This clone was picked up a small number of times. The chain couples TRBV7-3 to TRBJ2-1, with a tentative D call TRBD2 (6 bases). Germline CDR1 SGHTA, CDR2 FQGTGA. This CDR3 contains 13 residues. V dropped 5 bases and J dropped 8 bases, with 13 bases sitting between them. The CDR3 region is CASSEGLKDEQFF. For the CDR3, the DNA is TGTGCCAGCAGCGAGGGACTTAAGGATGAGCAGTTCTTC. Full variable domain (outside the CDR3, taken from reference TRBV7-3 and TRBJ2-1): GAGVSQTPSNKVTEKGKYVELRCDPISGHTALYWYRQSLGQGPEFLIYFQGTGAADDSGLPNDRFFAVRPEGSVSTLKIQRTERGDSAVYLCASSEGLKDEQFFGPGTRLTVL.

V and J are TRBV2 and TRBJ1-5; 10 bases are shared with TRBD1. V was pared by 5 bases and J by 6 bases, with 7 bases of the junction left unmatched. This CDR3 has 15 amino acids. Germline CDR1 and CDR2: SNHLY and FYNNEI. The DNA of the CDR3 is TGTGCCAGCAGTCAAAGGACAGGGGGAGGTCAGCCCCAGCATTTT. Translated, it gives CASSQRTGGGQPQHF.

The chain combines TRBV15 with TRBJ2-5; no firm D call. Trimming took off 0 bases at V and 5 bases at J, with 10 bases between the two ends. Looked up from germline, CDR1 is LNHNV and CDR2 is YYDKDF (reference sequence). This CDR3 has 14 amino acids. The CDR3 DNA reads TGTGCCACCAGCAGAGATCAAAGTGGCGAGACCCAGTACTTC. This sequence encodes CATSRDQSGETQYF.

The rearrangement uses TRBV6-5 and TRBJ2-1; tentatively, D is TRBD1 (5 bases). CDR1 and CDR2 from the germline V gene are MNHEY and SVGAGI. This CDR3 contains 14 residues. Trimming removed 6 bases at V and 0 bases at J, with 9 bases between. The CDR3, as DNA: TGTGCCAGCAGCGACAGAGTCTCCTACAATGAGCAGTTCTTC. It yields the protein CASSDRVSYNEQFF.

The genes are TRBV6-1 and TRBJ2-7, with D unclear. The CDR3 covers 12 residues. Trimming removed 7 bases from V and 4 bases from J, with 11 bases in between. CDR1 and CDR2 from the germline V gene are MNHNS and SASEGT. CDR3 residues: CASTDVGYEQYF. CDR3 in DNA: TGTGCCAGCACCGACGTTGGGTACGAGCAGTACTTC.

This clone came up a few times. The gene calls are TRBV28 and TRBJ2-6; D is possibly TRBD1 (6 bases). The CDR3 totals 16 residues. In germline, CDR1 is MDHEN, CDR2 SYDVKM. V lost 6 bases to trimming and J lost 0 bases, with 12 bases between them. The CDR3 loop reads CASSAPDSSGANVLTF. CDR3 sequence (DNA): TGTGCCAGCAGCGCACCGGACAGCTCTGGGGCCAACGTCCTGACTTTC.

This sequence joins TRBV4-3 and TRBJ2-2, with TRBD1 matching over 8 bases. The CDR3 extends over 16 amino acids. The V gene's germline CDR1 is LGHNA and CDR2 YSLEER. The trim removed 4 bases at V and 2 bases at J, leaving 6 bases unmatched. In DNA, the CDR3 is TGCGCCAGCAGCCGTCGGACAGGGATCAACACCGGGGAGCTGTTTTTT. Protein sequence: CASSRRTGINTGELFF.

The chain links TRBV5-1 to TRBJ2-3; D perhaps matches TRBD1 (6 bases). This CDR3 spans 15 amino acids. Germline V gives CDR1 SGHRS, CDR2 YFSETQ. Trimming removed 0 bases at V and 4 bases at J, with 12 bases between. For the CDR3, the DNA is TGCGCCAGCAGCTTGGGAGGGCAGGGGTCAGATACGCAGTATTTT. Its translation is CASSLGGQGSDTQYF.

This clone was detected only a few times. The sample contains more than one DNA sequence encoding this CDR3. The genes are TRBV20-1 and TRBJ2-5; no firm D call. This CDR3 comprises 11 residues. Per the germline V gene, CDR1 is DFQATT and CDR2 is SNEGSKA (reference sequence). The V gene lost 5 bases and the J gene lost 1 base, with 5 bases spanning the gap. In nucleotides, the CDR3 is TGCAGTGCTGGGCCCCAAGAGACCCAGTACTTC. This encodes CSAGPQETQYF.

Regarding this clone: The same CDR3 arises from other DNA sequences in this sample as well. The chain has TRBV27 and TRBJ2-5, with 11 bases matching TRBD2. The CDR3 contains 16 residues. After removal of 3 bases from V and 1 base from J, the junction contained 4 bases not matched to a gene. From germline, CDR1 is MNHEY and CDR2 SMNVEV (reference sequence). DNA of the CDR3: TGTGCCAGCAGTTTGGGGCTAGCGGGAGGCCAAGAGACCCAGTACTTC. Its translation is CASSLGLAGGQETQYF.

This clone has only a few counts. The V call is TRBV28, the J call TRBJ1-2; D not certain. The CDR3 has 14 residues. Germline lookup yields CDR1 MDHEN and CDR2 SYDVKM. V lost 2 bases and J 4 bases, leaving 11 bases between the germline ends. The CDR3 sequence is CASSLLRRRYGYTF. DNA for the CDR3: TGTGCCAGCAGTTTACTCCGTAGGCGCTATGGCTACACCTTC.

The table lists this clone with a few counts. J is TRBJ2-1 and V is TRBV7-2; 7 positions agree with TRBD1. Germline V gene lookup returns CDR1 SGHTA and CDR2 FQGNSA. The CDR3 covers 14 residues. V was pared by 4 bases and J by 7 bases, with 7 bases of the junction left unmatched. The DNA of the CDR3 is TGTGCCAGCAGCTCGGGACAGCCCCAGAATGAGCAGTTCTTC. This translates into CASSSGQPQNEQFF.

A few counts support this clone. The chain couples TRBV4-2 to TRBJ2-1; unclear D gene. Deletions cut 2 bases from V and 0 bases from J, with 11 bases between. Germline loops: CDR1 LGHNA, CDR2 YNFKEQ. The length of the CDR3 is 16 residues. The CDR3 sequence is CASSQSPSRSYNEQFF. CDR3 DNA: TGTGCCAGCAGCCAATCCCCAAGTCGCTCCTACAATGAGCAGTTCTTC.

This clone was picked up a small number of times. The sample carries other DNA sequences with the same CDR3. The V call is TRBV6-5, the J call TRBJ2-7, with TRBD1 matching 7 bases. The germline gives CDR1 MNHEY, CDR2 SVGAGI. This CDR3 is built from 15 residues. Trimming took 1 base from V and 1 from J; bases not matched to a gene: 4. The CDR3 nucleotides are TGTGCCAGCAGTTACTACCACAGGGGTTCCTACGAGCAGTACTTC. Its protein is CASSYYHRGSYEQYF.

The chain has TRBV5-1 and TRBJ2-7; D is possibly TRBD2 (6 bases). CDR1 SGHRS and CDR2 YFSETQ come from the germline V gene. CDR3 size: 15 residues. V lost 0 bases, J lost 3 bases, and 13 bases lay in between. For the CDR3, the DNA is TGCGCCAGCAGCTTGGTAGGGGACTCCTACTACGAGCAGTACTTC. This sequence encodes CASSLVGDSYYEQYF.

V gene TRBV7-9 combines with J gene TRBJ1-3; the match to TRBD1 covers 10 bases. In germline, CDR1 is SEHNR, CDR2 FQNEAQ (reference sequence). With V trimmed by 4 bases and J by 2 bases, 5 bases remained unmatched. This CDR3 region has 16 residues. CDR3 loop: CASSWGQGSPGNTIYF. For the CDR3, the DNA is TGTGCCAGCAGCTGGGGACAGGGGTCGCCTGGAAACACCATATATTTT.

V and J are TRBV5-1 and TRBJ2-5; D ambiguous. Per germline, CDR1 SGHRS and CDR2 YFSETQ. The V end lost 0 bases, the J end lost 1 base, and 7 bases lay between the germline ends. CDR3 size: 14 residues. The CDR3 sequence: CASSLGVSQETQYF. The CDR3 DNA reads as TGCGCCAGCAGCTTGGGAGTCAGCCAAGAGACCCAGTACTTC.

CDR3 sequence: CASSSLLTGWNEQFF. CDR3 nucleotides: TGTGCCAGCAGCTCTCTTCTGACAGGGTGGAATGAGCAGTTCTTC. The genes are TRBV7-2 and TRBJ2-1; TRBD1 aligns across 7 bases. Trimming cost V 4 bases and J 7 bases; bases outside gene matches: 10. Germline V gives CDR1 SGHTA, CDR2 FQGNSA. The CDR3 is 15 residues long.

This chain connects TRBV5-1 to TRBJ1-5; 10 positions match TRBD1. CDR1 SGHRS and CDR2 YFSETQ come from the germline V gene. The CDR3 contains 14 residues. The V segment lost 2 bases and the J segment 5 bases; nucleotides outside the gene matches: 1. The CDR3 spells CASSFGQGDQPQHF. DNA of the CDR3: TGCGCCAGCAGCTTCGGACAGGGGGATCAGCCCCAGCATTTT.

The CDR3 loop is CAWSVGFGLSSSYEQYF. CDR3 DNA sequence: TGTGCCTGGAGTGTAGGGTTCGGTCTGTCAAGCTCCTACGAGCAGTACTTC. The chain couples TRBV30 to TRBJ2-7; D is ambiguous. V dropped 0 bases and J dropped 0 bases, with 18 bases sitting between them. The CDR3 runs to 17 residues. CDR1 and CDR2 (germline): GTSNPN, SVGIG (reference sequence).

The genes are TRBV4-2 and TRBJ2-3, with 7 bases matching TRBD2. Germline loops: CDR1 LGHNA, CDR2 YNFKEQ. Germline trimming cut 2 bases from V and 4 bases from J; bases unmatched to any gene: 12. CDR3 size: 17 residues. The CDR3 DNA is TGTGCCAGCAGCCAAAAGCCGGCTAGCGGCCGCCCAGATACGCAGTATTTT. Encoded protein: CASSQKPASGRPDTQYF.

The V gene is TRBV20-1, the J gene TRBJ2-2; D not resolved. Trimming pared 3 bases from V and 6 bases from J, leaving 5 bases between. The CDR3 sequence is 11 residues long. The germline gives CDR1 DFQATT, CDR2 SNEGSKA (reference sequence). The CDR3 nucleotides are TGCAGTGCTAGTAATCCCGGGGAGCTGTTTTTT. This sequence encodes CSASNPGELFF.

This sequence joins TRBV18 and TRBJ2-7; D is possibly TRBD1 or TRBD2 (5 bases each). V was shortened by 4 bases and J by 2 bases, with 12 bases between the two germline ends. The CDR3 has 14 residues. Per the germline V gene, CDR1 is KGHSH and CDR2 is LQKENI. As DNA, the CDR3 is TGTGCCAGCTCACGAGGGACGGAGGCCTACGAGCAGTACTTC. This translates into CASSRGTEAYEQYF.

This clone was picked up a small number of times. J is TRBJ2-1 and V is TRBV7-2; D gene unclear. The CDR3 runs to 16 residues. Germline V lookup: CDR1 SGHTA, CDR2 FQGNSA. Trimming took off 0 bases at V and 0 bases at J, with 9 bases between the two ends. The CDR3 loop reads CASSLAGMVSYNEQFF. In DNA, the CDR3 is TGTGCCAGCAGCTTAGCGGGGATGGTCTCCTACAATGAGCAGTTCTTC.